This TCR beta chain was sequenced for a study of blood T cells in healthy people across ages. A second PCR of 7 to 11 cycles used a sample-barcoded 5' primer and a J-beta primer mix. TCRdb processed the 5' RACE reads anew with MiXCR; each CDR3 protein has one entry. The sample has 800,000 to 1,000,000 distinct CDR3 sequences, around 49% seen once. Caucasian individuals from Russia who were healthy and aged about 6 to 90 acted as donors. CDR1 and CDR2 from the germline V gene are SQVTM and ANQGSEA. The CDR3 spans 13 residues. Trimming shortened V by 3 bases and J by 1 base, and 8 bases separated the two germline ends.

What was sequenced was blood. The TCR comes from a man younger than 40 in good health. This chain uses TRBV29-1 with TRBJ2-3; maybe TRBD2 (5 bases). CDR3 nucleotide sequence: TGCAGCGTTGACTCTAGCCGCACAGATACGCAGTATTTT. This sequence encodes CSVDSSRTDTQYF.